The present T cell receptor (beta chain) was sequenced within a study of technical replicates of blood from a few donors (dated by TCRdb to about 2017). In the germline V gene, CDR1 corresponds to MNHEY and CDR2 to SVGAGI. V is cut by 6 bases and J by 4 bases, and the space between the germline ends is 13 bases. Spanning cysteine to phenylalanine, the CDR3 consists of 13 amino acids. The DNA shown is the 39-base CDR3, in frame from base 1. A note on this clone: Its antigen remains unidentified. No base quality information exists; no much larger clone differs at one position.

The method behind the library was the immunoSEQ multiplex PCR assay. Imported from immuneACCESS, the table was reduced by TCRdb to in-frame sequences with V and J called. These copies leave out some clones; in studies compared against another copy, an unresolved V gene accounts for under half, and the cause of the remainder is not known. A total of fewer than 65,000 clones appear in this sample, approximately 87% of them only once. Of the sample, roughly 5.2% is held by the ten largest clones. The sequence was collected from a human donor in good health. Some clones in this sample may be carry-over from other donors' samples. The chain is assembled from TRBV6-5 and TRBJ2-7; D gene: possibly TRBD2, on 5 matching bases. Material: PBMCs. This receptor has the CDR3 CASRSGLHYEQYF. The DNA sequence reads TGTGCCAGCAGGTCCGGACTCCATTACGAGCAGTACTTC.